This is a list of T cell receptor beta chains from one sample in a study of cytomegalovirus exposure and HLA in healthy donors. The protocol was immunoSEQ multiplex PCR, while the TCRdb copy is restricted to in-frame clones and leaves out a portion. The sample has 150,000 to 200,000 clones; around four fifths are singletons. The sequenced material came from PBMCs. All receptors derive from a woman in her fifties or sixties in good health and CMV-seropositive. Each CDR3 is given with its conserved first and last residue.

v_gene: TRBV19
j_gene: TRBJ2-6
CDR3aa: CASSSWGEAISGANVLTF

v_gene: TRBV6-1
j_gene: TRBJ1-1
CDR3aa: CASGTVVVGEAFF

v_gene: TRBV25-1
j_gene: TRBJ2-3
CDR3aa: CASSQQRGGFTDTQYF

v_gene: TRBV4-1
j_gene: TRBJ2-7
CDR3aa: CASSQPQARYEQYF

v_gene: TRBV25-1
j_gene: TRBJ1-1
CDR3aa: CASSAPGMTSQAFF

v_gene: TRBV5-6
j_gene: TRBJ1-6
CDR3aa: CASSSPQGGSNSPLHF

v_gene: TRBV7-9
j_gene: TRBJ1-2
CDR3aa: CASSDSGAPNYGYTF

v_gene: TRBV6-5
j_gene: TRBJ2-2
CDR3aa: CASSPDWDTGELFF

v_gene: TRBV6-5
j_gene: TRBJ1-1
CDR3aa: CASNLVVGGGEAFF

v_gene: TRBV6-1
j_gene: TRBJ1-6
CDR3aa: CASAGTGGSPLHF

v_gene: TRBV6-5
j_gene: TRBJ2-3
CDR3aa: CASSPGTDTQYF

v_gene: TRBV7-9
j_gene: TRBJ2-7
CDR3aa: CASSRGQGAQEQYF

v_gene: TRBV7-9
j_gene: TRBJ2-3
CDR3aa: CASSSPDRDGDTQYF

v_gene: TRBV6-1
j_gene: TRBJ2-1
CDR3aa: CASSARQGASNEQFF

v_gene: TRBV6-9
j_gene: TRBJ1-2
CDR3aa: CASISDRADGYTF

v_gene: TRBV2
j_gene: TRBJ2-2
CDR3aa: CASRSASGGGNTGELFF

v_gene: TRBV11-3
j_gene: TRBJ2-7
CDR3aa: CASSPGHRYEQYF